This T cell receptor (beta chain) was sequenced for a study of blood T cells in healthy people across ages. Study as a whole: About one barcoded TCR beta cDNA was captured per two T cells. Overall study results and limits: Strongly correlated with naive T cell percentage was TCR beta diversity. Roughly linear declines in TCR beta diversity per million T cells occurred with age.

This CDR3 is built from 13 residues. V was shortened by 0 bases and J by 7 bases, with 8 bases between the two germline ends. Per the germline V gene, CDR1 is SGHNT and CDR2 is YENEEA. Notes on this clonotype: The antigen is not known.

Sample-barcoded 5' priming and a J-beta primer mix drove a second PCR of about 6 to 12 cycles. One entry per CDR3 protein, called by TCRdb with MiXCR from the 5' RACE reads. The sample shows some 1,500,000 distinct CDR3 sequences, approximately 39% of them seen only once. The origin of this receptor is a woman under 30 in good health. The chain couples TRBV11-3 to TRBJ2-3; the D gene is possibly TRBD1 (5 bases). The sequenced sample was blood. The chain's CDR3 is CASSLDRQYTQYF. In DNA form, the CDR3 reads TGTGCCAGCAGCTTAGATCGACAGTATACGCAGTATTTT. Drawing the rest from reference TRBV11-3 and TRBJ2-3, the complete variable domain is EAGVVQSPRYKIIEKKQPVAFWCNPISGHNTLYWYLQNLGQGPELLIRYENEEAVDDSQLPKDRFSAERLKGVDSTLKIQPAELGDSAVYLCASSLDRQYTQYFGPGTRLTVL.